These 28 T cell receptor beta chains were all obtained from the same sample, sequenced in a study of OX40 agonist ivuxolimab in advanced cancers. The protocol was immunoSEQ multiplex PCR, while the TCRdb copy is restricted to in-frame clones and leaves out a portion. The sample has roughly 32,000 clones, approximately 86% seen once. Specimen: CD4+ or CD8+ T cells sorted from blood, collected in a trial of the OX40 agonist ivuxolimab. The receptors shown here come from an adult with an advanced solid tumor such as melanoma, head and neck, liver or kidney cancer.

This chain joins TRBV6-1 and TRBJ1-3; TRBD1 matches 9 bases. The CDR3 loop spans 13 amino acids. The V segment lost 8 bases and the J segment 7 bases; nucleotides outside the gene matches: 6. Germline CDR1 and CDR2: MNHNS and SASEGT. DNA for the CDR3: TGTGCCAGCTCTAACAGGGGGCTCAACACCATATATTTT. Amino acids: CASSNRGLNTIYF.

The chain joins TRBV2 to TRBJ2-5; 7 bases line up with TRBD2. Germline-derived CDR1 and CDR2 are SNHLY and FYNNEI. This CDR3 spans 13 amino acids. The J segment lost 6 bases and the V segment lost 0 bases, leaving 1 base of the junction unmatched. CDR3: CASSEASGKTQYF. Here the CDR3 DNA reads TGTGCCAGCAGTGAAGCCAGCGGGAAGACCCAGTACTTC.

The CDR3 sequence: CAISESYQAFF. The CDR3 coding sequence is TGTGCCATCAGTGAGTCTTACCAGGCTTTCTTT. The chain carries TRBV10-3 and TRBJ1-1; D remains ambiguous. This CDR3 is built from 11 residues. Germline assignment: CDR1 ENHRY and CDR2 SYGVKD. The V end lost 0 bases, the J end lost 11 bases, and 7 bases lay between the germline ends.

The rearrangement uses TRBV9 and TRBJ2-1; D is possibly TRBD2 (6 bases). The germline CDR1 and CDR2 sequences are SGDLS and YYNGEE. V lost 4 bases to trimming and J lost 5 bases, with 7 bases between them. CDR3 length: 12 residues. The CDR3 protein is CASSRRDNEQFF. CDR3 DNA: TGTGCCAGCAGCAGGAGGGACAATGAGCAGTTCTTC.

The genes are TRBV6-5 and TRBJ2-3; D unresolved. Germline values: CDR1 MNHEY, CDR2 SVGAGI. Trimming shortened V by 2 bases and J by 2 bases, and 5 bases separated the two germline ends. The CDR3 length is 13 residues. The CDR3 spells CASSYKVTDTQYF. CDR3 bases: TGTGCCAGCAGTTACAAAGTCACAGATACGCAGTATTTT.

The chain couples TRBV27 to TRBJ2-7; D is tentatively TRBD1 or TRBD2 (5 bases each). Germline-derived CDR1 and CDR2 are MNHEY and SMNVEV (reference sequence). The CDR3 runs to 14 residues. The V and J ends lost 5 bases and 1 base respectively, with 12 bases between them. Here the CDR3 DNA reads TGTGCCAGCAGTCCAGGGAGCCAATCCTACGAGCAGTACTTC. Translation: CASSPGSQSYEQYF.

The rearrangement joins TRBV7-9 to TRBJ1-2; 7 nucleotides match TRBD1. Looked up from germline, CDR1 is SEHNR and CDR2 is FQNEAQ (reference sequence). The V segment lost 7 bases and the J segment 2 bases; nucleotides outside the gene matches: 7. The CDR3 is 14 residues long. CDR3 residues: CASNRQGLNYGYTF. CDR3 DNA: TGTGCCAGCAACCGACAGGGCCTCAACTATGGCTACACCTTC.

This CDR3 is CAWSGGLQLFF. For the CDR3, the DNA is TGTGCCTGGAGTGGGGGCCTGCAGCTGTTTTTT. This sequence joins TRBV30 and TRBJ2-2, with a tentative D call TRBD1 (5 bases). Germline V gene data show CDR1 as GTSNPN and CDR2 as SVGIG (reference sequence). The CDR3 sequence is 11 residues long. The V and J ends lost 1 base and 12 bases respectively, with 9 bases between them.

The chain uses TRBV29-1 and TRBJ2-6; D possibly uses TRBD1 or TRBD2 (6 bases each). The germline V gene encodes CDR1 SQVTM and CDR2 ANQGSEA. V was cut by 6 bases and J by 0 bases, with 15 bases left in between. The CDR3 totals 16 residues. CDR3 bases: TGCAGCGTAGAACAGGGAGGAGCCTCTGGGGCCAACGTCCTGACTTTC. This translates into CSVEQGGASGANVLTF.

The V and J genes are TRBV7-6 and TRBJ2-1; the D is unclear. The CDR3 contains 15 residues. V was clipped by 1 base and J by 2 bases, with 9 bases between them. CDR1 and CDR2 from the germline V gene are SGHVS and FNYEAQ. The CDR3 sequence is CASSLDRIAYNEQFF. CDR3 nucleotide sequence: TGTGCCAGCAGCTTAGACAGAATAGCCTACAATGAGCAGTTCTTC.

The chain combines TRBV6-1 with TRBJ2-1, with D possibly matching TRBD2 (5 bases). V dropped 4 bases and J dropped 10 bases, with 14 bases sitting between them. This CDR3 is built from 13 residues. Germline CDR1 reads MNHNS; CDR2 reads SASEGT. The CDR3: CASSGSRSGEQFF. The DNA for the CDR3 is TGTGCCAGCAGTGGGTCGCGAAGCGGAGAGCAGTTCTTC.

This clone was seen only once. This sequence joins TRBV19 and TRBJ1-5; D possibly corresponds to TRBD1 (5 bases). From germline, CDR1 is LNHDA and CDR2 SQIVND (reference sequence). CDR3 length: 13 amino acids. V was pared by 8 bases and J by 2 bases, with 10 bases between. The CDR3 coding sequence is TGTGCCAGTGAAGTAGGGGGCAATCAGCCCCAGCATTTT. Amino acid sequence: CASEVGGNQPQHF.

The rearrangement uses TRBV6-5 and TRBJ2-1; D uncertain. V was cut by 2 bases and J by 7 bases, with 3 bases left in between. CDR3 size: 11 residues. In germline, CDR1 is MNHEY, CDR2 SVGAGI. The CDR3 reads CASSYNNEQFF. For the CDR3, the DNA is TGTGCCAGCAGTTACAATAATGAGCAGTTCTTC.

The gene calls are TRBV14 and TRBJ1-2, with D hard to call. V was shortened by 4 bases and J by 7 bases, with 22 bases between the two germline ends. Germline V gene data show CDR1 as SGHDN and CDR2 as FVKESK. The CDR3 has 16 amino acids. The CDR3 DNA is TGTGCCAGCAGCCCCCACGGTTCGGGCCCGTTTCGTGGCTACACCTTC. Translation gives CASSPHGSGPFRGYTF.

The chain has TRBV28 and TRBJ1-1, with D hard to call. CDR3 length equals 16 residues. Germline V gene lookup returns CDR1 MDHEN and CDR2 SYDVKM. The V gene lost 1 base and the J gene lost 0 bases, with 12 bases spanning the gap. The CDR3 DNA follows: TGTGCCAGCAGTTTATATTTGACTTACATGAACACTGAAGCTTTCTTT. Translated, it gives CASSLYLTYMNTEAFF.

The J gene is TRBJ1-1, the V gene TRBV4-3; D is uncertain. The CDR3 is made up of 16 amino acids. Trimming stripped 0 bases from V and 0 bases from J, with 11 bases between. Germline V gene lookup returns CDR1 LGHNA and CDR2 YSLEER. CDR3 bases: TGCGCCAGCAGCCAAGATAGGGTACTCATGAACACTGAAGCTTTCTTT. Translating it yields CASSQDRVLMNTEAFF.

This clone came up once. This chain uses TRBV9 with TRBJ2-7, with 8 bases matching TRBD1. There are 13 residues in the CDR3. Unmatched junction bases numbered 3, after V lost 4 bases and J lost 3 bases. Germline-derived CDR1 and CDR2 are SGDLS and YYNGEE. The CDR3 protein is CASSTGQGYEQYF. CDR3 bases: TGTGCCAGCAGCACCGGACAGGGCTACGAGCAGTACTTC. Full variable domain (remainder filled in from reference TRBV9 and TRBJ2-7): DSGVTQTPKHLITATGQRVTLRCSPRSGDLSVYWYQQSLDQGLQFLIQYYNGEERAKGNILERFSAQQFPDLHSELNLSSLELGDSALYFCASSTGQGYEQYFGPGTRLTVT.

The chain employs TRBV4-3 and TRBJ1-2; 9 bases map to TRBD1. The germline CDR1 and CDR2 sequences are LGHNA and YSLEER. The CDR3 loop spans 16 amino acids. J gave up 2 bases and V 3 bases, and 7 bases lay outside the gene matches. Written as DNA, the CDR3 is TGCGCCAGCAGCCAGGGTGGACAGGGGATAAACTATGGCTACACCTTC. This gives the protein CASSQGGQGINYGYTF.

The CDR3 spells CASSPSLGDGGYTF. CDR3 DNA: TGTGCCAGCAGTCCCTCGTTAGGAGACGGGGGTTACACCTTC. The chain couples TRBV28 to TRBJ1-2, with a tentative D call TRBD1 (5 bases). Germline V CDR1 and CDR2: MDHEN, SYDVKM. The V end was cut by 5 bases, the J end by 11 bases, with 21 bases between. There are 14 residues in the CDR3.

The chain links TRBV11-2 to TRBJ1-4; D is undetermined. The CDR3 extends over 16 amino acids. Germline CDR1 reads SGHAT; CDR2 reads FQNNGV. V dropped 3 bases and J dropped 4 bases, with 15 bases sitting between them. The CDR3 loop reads CASSFGGGRVNEKLFF. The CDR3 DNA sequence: TGTGCCAGCAGCTTTGGTGGAGGGAGGGTTAATGAAAAACTGTTTTTT.

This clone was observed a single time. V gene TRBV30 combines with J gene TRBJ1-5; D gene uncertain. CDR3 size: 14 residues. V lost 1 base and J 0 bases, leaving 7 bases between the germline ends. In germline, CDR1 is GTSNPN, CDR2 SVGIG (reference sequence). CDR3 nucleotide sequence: TGTGCCTGGAGTGGTGGTATTAGCAATCAGCCCCAGCATTTT. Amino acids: CAWSGGISNQPQHF. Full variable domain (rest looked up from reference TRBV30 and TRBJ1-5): SQTIHQWPATLVQPVGSPLSLECTVEGTSNPNLYWYRQAAGRGLQLLFYSVGIGQISSEVPQNLSASRPQDRQFILSSKKLLLSDSGFYLCAWSGGISNQPQHFGDGTRLSIL.

Written as DNA, the CDR3 is TGCAGCGTTGTCTCGGGACAGAAGGTAGAGAGTTCCACCTTC. The encoded protein is CSVVSGQKVESSTF. V and J are TRBV29-1 and TRBJ1-2; TRBD1 matches 7 bases. Germline V gene data show CDR1 as SQVTM and CDR2 as ANQGSEA. V shed 4 bases and J 13 bases; nucleotides not matched to a gene: 18. The CDR3 loop spans 14 amino acids.

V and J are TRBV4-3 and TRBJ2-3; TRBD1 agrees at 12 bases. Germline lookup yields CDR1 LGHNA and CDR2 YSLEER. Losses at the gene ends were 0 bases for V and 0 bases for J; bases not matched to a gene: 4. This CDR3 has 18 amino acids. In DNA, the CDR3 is TGCGCCAGCAGCCAAGATCTGGGGACAGGGGGCAGCACAGATACGCAGTATTTT. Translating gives CASSQDLGTGGSTDTQYF.

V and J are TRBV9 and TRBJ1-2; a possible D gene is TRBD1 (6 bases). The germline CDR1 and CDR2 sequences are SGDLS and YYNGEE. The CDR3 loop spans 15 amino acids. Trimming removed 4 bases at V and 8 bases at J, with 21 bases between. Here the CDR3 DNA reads TGTGCCAGCAGCTCTCCTGTGGCAGGGGATGGGGGCTACACCTTC. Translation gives CASSSPVAGDGGYTF.

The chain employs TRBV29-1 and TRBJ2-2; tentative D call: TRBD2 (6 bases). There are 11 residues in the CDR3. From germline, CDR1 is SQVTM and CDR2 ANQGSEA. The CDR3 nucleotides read TGCAGTTTCTGGAGGGGAGGGGAGCTGTTTTTT. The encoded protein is CSFWRGGELFF.

The DNA of the CDR3 is TGCGCCAGCAGCCAAGCGGGCGGACAAGTCTCTGGAAACACCATATATTTT. Translated: CASSQAGGQVSGNTIYF. The chain has TRBV4-1 and TRBJ1-3; weak D call: TRBD1 (5 bases). This CDR3 is 17 amino acids long. Germline-derived CDR1 and CDR2 are MGHRA and YSYEKL. V was pared by 1 base and J by 0 bases, with 13 bases between.

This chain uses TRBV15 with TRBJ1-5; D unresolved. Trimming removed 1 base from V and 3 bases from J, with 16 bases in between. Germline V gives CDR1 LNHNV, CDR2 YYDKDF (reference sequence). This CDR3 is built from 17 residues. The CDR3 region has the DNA TGTGCCACCAGCAGAGCCCCGTCGGGGATATTCAATCAGCCCCAGCATTTT. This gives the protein CATSRAPSGIFNQPQHF. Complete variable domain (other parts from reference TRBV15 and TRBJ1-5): DAMVIQNPRYQVTQFGKPVTLSCSQTLNHNVMYWYQQKSSQAPKLLFHYYDKDFNNEADTPDNFQSRRPNTSFCFLDIRSPGLGDTAMYLCATSRAPSGIFNQPQHFGDGTRLSIL.

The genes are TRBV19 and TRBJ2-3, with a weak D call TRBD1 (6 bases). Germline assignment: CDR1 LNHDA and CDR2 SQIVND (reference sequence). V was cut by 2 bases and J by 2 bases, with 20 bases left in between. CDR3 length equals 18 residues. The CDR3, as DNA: TGTGCCAGTAGTATAATACTGACAGGCCCTCGGGACACAGATACGCAGTATTTT. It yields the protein CASSIILTGPRDTDTQYF.